This T cell receptor beta chain was recorded in a study of blood T cell repertoires in COVID-19. For the study at large: T cells, B-cell-depleted T cells, or PBMCs supplied cDNA or gDNA.

This CDR3 is built from 15 residues. With 5 bases clipped from V and 4 bases from J, the junction kept 9 bases outside the gene matches. Germline V gene data show CDR1 as SGHAT and CDR2 as FQNNGV. In the study's own analysis: Reference gene primer amplification yielded estimated nucleated cell counts. Some clones are missing from TCRdb's copy, which holds only in-frame ones; the method was immunoSEQ multiplex PCR. For V, J and clone size, that table is used; D and trimming come from the DNA. The data contain about 100,000 clones, 69% of them singletons. This sequence originates from an elderly man with acute or convalescent COVID-19. The chain employs TRBV11-2 and TRBJ2-7; 9 bases line up with TRBD1. What was sequenced was peripheral blood. This chain's CDR3 is CASSASGTGWYEQYF. The CDR3, as DNA: TGTGCCAGCAGCGCGTCCGGGACAGGGTGGTACGAGCAGTACTTC.